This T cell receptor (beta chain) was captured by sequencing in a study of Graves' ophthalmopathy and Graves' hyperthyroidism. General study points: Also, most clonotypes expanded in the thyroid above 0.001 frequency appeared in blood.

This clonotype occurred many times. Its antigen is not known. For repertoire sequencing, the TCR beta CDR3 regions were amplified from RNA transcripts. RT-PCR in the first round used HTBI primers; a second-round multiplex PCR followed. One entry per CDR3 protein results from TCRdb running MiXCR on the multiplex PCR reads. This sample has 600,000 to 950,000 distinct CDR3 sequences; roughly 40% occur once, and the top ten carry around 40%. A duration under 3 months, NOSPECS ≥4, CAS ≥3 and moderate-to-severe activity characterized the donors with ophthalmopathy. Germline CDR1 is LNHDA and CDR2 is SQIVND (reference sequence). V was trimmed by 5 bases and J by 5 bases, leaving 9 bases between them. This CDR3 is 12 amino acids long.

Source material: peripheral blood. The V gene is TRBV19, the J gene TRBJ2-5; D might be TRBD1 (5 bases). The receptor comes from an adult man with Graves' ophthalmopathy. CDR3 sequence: CASSAGAETQYF. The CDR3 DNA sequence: TGTGCCAGTAGTGCTGGGGCGGAGACCCAGTACTTC.